This T cell receptor beta chain was retrieved from a study of T-cell memory formation after mild COVID-19. Study in general: TCR clusters largely stayed donor specific. Broader study findings: Some clones that responded were present in memory (sampled pre-infection), which suggests cross-reactive memory joined.

The germline V and J ends were trimmed by 2 bases and 4 bases, with 14 bases remaining between them. Per germline, CDR1 ENHRY and CDR2 SYGVKD. The CDR3 runs 15 residues. This clonotype has just a few counts. Its specificity is not known. The authors produced TCR alpha and TCR beta cDNA libraries with sample barcodes and UMIs by 5'RACE using constant-segment primers. From the 5' RACE reads, TCRdb called clonotypes with MiXCR, one entry per CDR3 protein. The sample holds under 400,000 distinct CDR3 sequences, 20% to 25% seen once. This chain joins TRBV10-3 and TRBJ2-5; TRBD1 is a possible D gene (6 bases). The clonotype comes from an adult woman who had mild COVID-19 (a few samples of this study predate the infection). Cell type and time point are not known. Source material: PBMCs or a T cell subset sorted from them (not recorded which). The CDR3 region is CAISERQGMGETQYF. CDR3 sequence (DNA): TGTGCCATCAGTGAGCGCCAGGGGATGGGAGAGACCCAGTACTTC.